The clone carrying this T cell receptor (beta chain) has just a few counts. These data are taken from a study of sequential checkpoint blockade in melanoma. Repertoires were generated with immunoSEQ multiplex PCR, while TCRdb's copy carries only in-frame clones and drops some. This sample has more than 10,000 clones, with 75% to 80% found just once. CDR1 is MRHNA and CDR2 is SNTAGT in the germline V gene. The trim removed 0 bases at V and 8 bases at J, leaving 3 bases unmatched. The CDR3 runs to 15 residues. Treatment indicated: randomized to nivolumab then ipilimumab (arm A) or the reverse (arm B). The rearrangement uses TRBV6-4 and TRBJ2-1, with 11 bases lining up with TRBD2. Sequenced material: CD8+ T cells sorted from blood (inferred from file names), taken from a patient given nivolumab and ipilimumab in sequence. The TCR originated in a human donor with melanoma. The CDR3 sequence is CASSDSASGGYEQFF. The DNA of the CDR3 is TGTGCCAGCAGTGACTCGGCTAGCGGGGGGTATGAGCAGTTCTTC.